The 25 T cell receptor beta chains below come from one sample, sequenced in a study of T cells after yellow fever vaccination. From the 5' RACE reads, TCRdb called clonotypes with MiXCR, one entry per CDR3 protein. This sample has over 200,000 distinct CDR3 sequences, with 6% to 8% found just once. This material consisted of CD4+ T cells sorted from PBMCs, taken on the day of the yellow fever booster vaccination. The receptors were sampled from a man aged 25-45 years who received the YFV17D yellow fever vaccine.

The chain couples TRBV24-1 to TRBJ1-1, with TRBD1 matching over 9 bases. Germline V gene sequence: CDR1 KGHDR, CDR2 SFDVKD. The CDR3 totals 12 residues. The V segment lost 11 bases and the J segment 6 bases; nucleotides outside the gene matches: 6. In nucleotides, the CDR3 is TGTGCCATTCAGGGACAGGGCTCTGAAGCTTTCTTT. The encoded protein is CAIQGQGSEAFF.

The gene calls are TRBV5-1 and TRBJ2-5; possibly TRBD2 for D (6 bases). Trimming took off 4 bases at V and 5 bases at J, with 12 bases between the two ends. The CDR3 contains 13 residues. The germline V gene encodes CDR1 SGHRS and CDR2 YFSETQ. In nucleotides, the CDR3 is TGCGCCAGCAGCCCGGAGGGTGCCGAGACCCAGTACTTC. This encodes CASSPEGAETQYF. The whole variable domain, filled in from reference TRBV5-1 and TRBJ2-5, reads KAGVTQTPRYLIKTRGQQVTLSCSPISGHRSVSWYQQTPGQGLQFLFEYFSETQRNKGNFPGRFSGRQFSNSRSEMNVSTLELGDSALYLCASSPEGAETQYFGPGTRLLVL.

The J gene is TRBJ2-1, the V gene TRBV5-4; 8 bases are a match to TRBD2. The CDR3 is made up of 14 amino acids. Looked up from germline, CDR1 is SGHNT and CDR2 is YYREEE (reference sequence). J was trimmed by 5 bases and V by 3 bases; bases with no gene match: 4. The DNA for the CDR3 is TGTGCCAGCAGCTCAACCGGGAGGGACAATGAGCAGTTCTTC. Its protein is CASSSTGRDNEQFF.

This chain joins TRBV20-1 and TRBJ2-3, with a weak D call TRBD2 (5 bases). V lost 2 bases and J lost 0, with 18 bases in between. CDR1 and CDR2 from the germline V gene are DFQATT and SNEGSKA (reference sequence). This CDR3 is 17 amino acids long. The CDR3 DNA is TGCAGTGCTAGATTCCCTCGGACTGGTTATAGCACAGATACGCAGTATTTT. Translation: CSARFPRTGYSTDTQYF.

The chain recombines TRBV18 with TRBJ2-1; 8 bases line up with TRBD2. J gave up 6 bases and V 2 bases, and 6 bases lay outside the gene matches. This CDR3 spans 15 amino acids. Germline V gene lookup returns CDR1 KGHSH and CDR2 LQKENI. Here the CDR3 reads CASSPGPGTSNEQFF. In nucleotides, the CDR3 is TGTGCCAGCTCACCAGGCCCCGGGACTAGCAATGAGCAGTTCTTC.

This clonotype was seen ten or more times. The rearrangement links TRBV12-3 or TRBV12-4 to TRBJ2-7; no clear D gene. V shed 5 bases and J shed 3 bases, with 23 bases lying between them. The CDR3 contains 17 residues. The CDR3 reads CASSPLVDLSLDYEQYF. The CDR3 DNA reads as TGTGCCAGCAGTCCTCTGGTTGACTTAAGCCTAGACTACGAGCAGTACTTC.

V and J are TRBV4-3 and TRBJ2-7; weak D call: TRBD2 (6 bases). Germline-derived CDR1 and CDR2 are LGHNA and YSLEER. V shed 0 bases and J shed 7 bases, with 22 bases lying between them. The CDR3 is 17 residues long. The DNA of the CDR3 is TGCGCCAGCAGCCAAGATCTTGCGGGGACTGGGCTAGGTGAGCAGTACTTC. Translating gives CASSQDLAGTGLGEQYF.

This clonotype was counted at least ten times. The genes are TRBV7-2 and TRBJ2-1, with TRBD2 as a possible D gene (5 bases). Deletions cut 1 base from V and 8 bases from J, with 12 bases between. This CDR3 contains 14 residues. Per germline, CDR1 SGHTA and CDR2 FQGNSA. DNA of the CDR3: TGTGCCAGCAGCTTAGGAGGACTTGGGGATGAGCAGTTCTTC. Its translation is CASSLGGLGDEQFF.

The V call is TRBV7-2, the J call TRBJ1-5; D is possibly TRBD1 (5 bases). CDR1 is SGHTA and CDR2 is FQGNSA in the germline V gene. CDR3 length: 13 amino acids. Trimming took off 3 bases at V and 5 bases at J, with 8 bases between the two ends. The CDR3 is CASSFRGDQPQHF. CDR3 coding DNA: TGTGCCAGCAGCTTCAGAGGGGATCAGCCCCAGCATTTT. Filled out from reference TRBV7-2 and TRBJ1-5, the complete variable domain reads GAGVSQSPSNKVTEKGKDVELRCDPISGHTALYWYRQSLGQGLEFLIYFQGNSAPDKSGLPSDRFSAERTGGSVSTLTIQRTQQEDSAVYLCASSFRGDQPQHFGDGTRLSIL.

The rearrangement joins TRBV15 to TRBJ2-2; the D is unclear. The germline CDR1 and CDR2 sequences are LNHNV and YYDKDF (reference sequence). This CDR3 has 15 amino acids. V gave up 3 bases and J gave up 0 bases, with 8 bases separating them. Here the CDR3 reads CATSSHTANTGELFF. As DNA, the CDR3 is TGTGCCACCAGCAGTCACACAGCGAACACCGGGGAGCTGTTTTTT.

In its sample, this clonotype was seen a few times. This chain links TRBV28 with TRBJ2-7; the match to TRBD1 covers 8 bases. Germline loops: CDR1 MDHEN, CDR2 SYDVKM. The CDR3 has 15 amino acids. V trimming: 4 bases; J trimming: 7 bases; junction bases outside the gene matches: 12. CDR3 bases: TGTGCCAGCAGTTCCCCTCCGGACAGGGCAAGGGAGCAGTACTTC. This encodes CASSSPPDRAREQYF.

This clonotype occurred many times. This chain joins TRBV3-1 and TRBJ2-5; 12 nucleotides agree with TRBD2. The V gene end was trimmed by 4 bases and the J gene end by 3 bases; junction bases not matched to a gene: 9. CDR3 length equals 17 residues. Per the germline V gene, CDR1 is LGHDT and CDR2 is YNNKEL (reference sequence). In DNA, the CDR3 is TGTGCCAGCAGCCCCCTCCGGGCTAGCGGGAGGGAAGAGACCCAGTACTTC. Amino acids: CASSPLRASGREETQYF.

As concerns this clonotype: One end of the junction does not line up with germline, which may come from a read error. The chain is built from TRBV20-1 and TRBJ2-6, with 8 nucleotides matching TRBD1. Germline values: CDR1 DFQATT, CDR2 SNEGSKA (reference sequence). The CDR3 sequence is 16 residues long. CDR3 coding DNA: TGCAGTGCTAGAGGGACAGGGTTTTCTGGGCCCAACGTCCTGACTTTC. Translating it yields CSARGTGFSGPNVLTF.

This clonotype has at least ten counts. The chain combines TRBV11-3 with TRBJ2-1; TRBD2 matches at 10 bases. Germline V CDR1 and CDR2: SGHNT, YENEEA. CDR3 length: 15 residues. V gave up 2 bases and J gave up 7 bases; unmatched junction bases: 5. The CDR3 DNA reads TGTGCCAGCAGCTTACTCGGGACTAGCGATAATGAGCAGTTCTTC. Translated: CASSLLGTSDNEQFF.

The genes are TRBV10-3 and TRBJ1-3; D is uncertain. This CDR3 is built from 15 residues. The ends were cut back, 2 bases at V and 0 bases at J, with 8 bases in the middle. Germline CDR1 ENHRY, CDR2 SYGVKD. The DNA of the CDR3 is TGTGCCATCAGTGAGGGACCTCACTCTGGAAACACCATATATTTT. It specifies CAISEGPHSGNTIYF.

This clonotype appeared a few times. The chain employs TRBV11-2 and TRBJ1-4; no definite D call. There are 16 residues in the CDR3. Trimming removed 5 bases from V and 0 bases from J, with 13 bases in between. Looked up from germline, CDR1 is SGHAT and CDR2 is FQNNGV. CDR3 residues: CASSTTVQSTNEKLFF. CDR3 bases: TGTGCCAGCAGCACTACGGTTCAGTCAACTAATGAAAAACTGTTTTTT. The variable domain in full, completed from reference TRBV11-2 and TRBJ1-4, reads EAGVAQSPRYKIIEKRQSVAFWCNPISGHATLYWYQQILGQGPKLLIQFQNNGVVDDSQLPKDRFSAERLKGVDSTLKIQPAKLEDSAVYLCASSTTVQSTNEKLFFGSGTQLSVL.

Only a few counts were recorded for this clonotype. V usage is TRBV5-6 and J usage is TRBJ1-2; tentative D call: TRBD1 (6 bases). CDR1 is SGHDT, CDR2 YYEEEE, per germline. This CDR3 has 15 amino acids. V lost 0 bases, J lost 6 bases, and 15 bases lay in between. CDR3 protein: CASSLGRGTPDGYTF. DNA of the CDR3: TGTGCCAGCAGCTTGGGGCGGGGGACACCTGATGGCTACACCTTC.

This clonotype has ten or more counts. The chain is built from TRBV12-3 or TRBV12-4 and TRBJ2-7; D uncertain. The CDR3 contains 14 residues. Trimming pared 2 bases from V and 3 bases from J, leaving 11 bases between. In DNA, the CDR3 is TGTGCCAGCAGTTTAAGACTGACTGACTACGAGCAGTACTTC. Residues: CASSLRLTDYEQYF.

CDR3: CSASGTMARAFF. CDR3 DNA: TGCAGTGCTAGCGGGACAATGGCCAGGGCTTTCTTT. The gene calls are TRBV20-1 and TRBJ1-1; tentative D call: TRBD1 (6 bases). Trimming stripped 3 bases from V and 11 bases from J, with 16 bases between. Germline V CDR1 and CDR2: DFQATT, SNEGSKA (reference sequence). This CDR3 spans 12 amino acids.

This clonotype was seen many times. The rearrangement links TRBV11-2 to TRBJ1-1; unclear D gene. V lost 5 bases and J 1 base, leaving 8 bases between the germline ends. The CDR3 sequence is 13 residues long. CDR1 is SGHAT and CDR2 is FQNNGV in the germline V gene. DNA for the CDR3: TGTGCCAGCAGCGTTAATCGGAACACTGAAGCTTTCTTT. Its translation is CASSVNRNTEAFF.

This clonotype has a count of ten or more. CDR3 bases: TGTGCCAGCATCACATGGGTGGACAGGGGCCATTACTTC. This translates into CASITWVDRGHYF. The gene calls are TRBV12-3 or TRBV12-4 and TRBJ2-5; 9 bases align to TRBD1. With V trimmed by 7 bases and J by 14 bases, 14 bases remained unmatched. CDR3 size: 13 residues.

There are a few counts of this clonotype. The chain couples TRBV7-2 to TRBJ2-3; D perhaps matches TRBD2 (5 bases). CDR3 length: 15 residues. Germline CDR1 reads SGHTA; CDR2 reads FQGNSA. Trimming stripped 5 bases from V and 1 base from J, with 13 bases between. The CDR3: CASSGGSHRTDTQYF. The CDR3 DNA reads TGTGCCAGCAGCGGAGGCAGCCACCGCACAGATACGCAGTATTTT.

There are a few counts of this clonotype. This chain connects TRBV3-1 to TRBJ2-1; D is ambiguous. This CDR3 contains 14 residues. V lost 4 bases and J 10 bases, leaving 17 bases between the germline ends. Germline-derived CDR1 and CDR2 are LGHDT and YNNKEL (reference sequence). The CDR3 DNA follows: TGTGCCAGCAGCCTGTCGCGTTCGGCGCGAGAGCAGTTCTTC. This translates into CASSLSRSAREQFF.

This clonotype was observed at least ten times. The chain is built from TRBV28 and TRBJ2-1; D remains unclear. The CDR3 covers 13 residues. Trimming took 7 bases from V and 8 from J, leaving 15 bases between them. Germline CDR1 is MDHEN and CDR2 is SYDVKM. The CDR3: CASNTPSEDEQFF. The CDR3 DNA reads as TGTGCCAGCAACACCCCCTCCGAGGATGAGCAGTTCTTC. Supplemented by reference TRBV28 and TRBJ2-1, the full variable domain reads DVKVTQSSRYLVKRTGEKVFLECVQDMDHENMFWYRQDPGLGLRLIYFSYDVKMKEKGDIPEGYSVSREKKERFSLILESASTNQTSMYLCASNTPSEDEQFFGPGTRLTVL.

CDR3 protein: CSVEDRLDIEQFF. The DNA of the CDR3 is TGCAGCGTTGAAGATCGATTGGATATTGAGCAGTTCTTC. The chain combines TRBV29-1 with TRBJ2-1; D gene ambiguous. Germline V gene data show CDR1 as SQVTM and CDR2 as ANQGSEA. Trimming cost V 0 bases and J 9 bases, with 12 bases left between them. CDR3 length: 13 amino acids.